This T cell receptor beta chain is from a study of vaccination and CD4 T cells after COVID-19. Findings and caveats of the study: Spike mono-reactivity was the property of 304 of 307 vaccine-specific clones in convalescent patients.

Sample treatment: approximately 9-day PBMC culture with coronavirus spike peptide pools or control peptides (ViraFEST assay). Culture conditions combined more than 1.5 million PBMCs per well with about 9.2 IU/ml IL-2 and roughly 9.1 ug/ml peptide pools. Of note for this clonotype: Its antigen is as yet unknown.

Germline values: CDR1 MNHNS, CDR2 SASEGT. This CDR3 region has 16 residues. The J segment lost 0 bases and the V segment lost 5 bases, leaving 7 bases of the junction unmatched. Sequenced with the Oncomine TCR Beta short-read assay was DNA taken from cultured CD4+ T cells. Each CDR3 protein gets one entry after TCRdb re-called the PCR reads with MiXCR. The sample contains 17,000 or so distinct CDR3 sequences, about three fifths of which appear only once. The receptor was derived from a human donor who had recovered from COVID-19. The gene calls are TRBV6-1 and TRBJ1-3; TRBD1 matches 7 bases. Sequences were obtained from CD4+ T cells from blood, cultured in vitro. This chain's CDR3 is CASSPRQGLSGNTIYF. The CDR3 nucleotides are TGTGCCAGCAGTCCCCGACAGGGCCTCTCTGGAAACACCATATATTTT.